This TCR beta chain was sequenced during a study of shared clonotypes between healthy human individuals. Genomic DNA belonging to each subset was distributed in equal measure over several immunoSEQ plates. Measured with immunoSEQ multiplex PCR; TCRdb has only the in-frame clones, and not every one. Among around 1,000,000 clones listed, approximately 80% were seen once. Study findings and constraints: Sorted-subset sequencing, rarefaction showed, was incomplete despite large depth.

This CDR3 contains 19 residues. V lost 0 bases to trimming and J lost 0 bases; unmatched junction nucleotides: 9. The germline gives CDR1 LNHNV, CDR2 YYDKDF (reference sequence). On this clone: Its antigen is as yet unknown.

The chain combines TRBV15 with TRBJ2-4; 9 nucleotides align to TRBD2. This TCR came from a man aged 18-30 years in good health. Some clones in this sample may be carry-over from other donors' samples. The sample taken for sequencing was memory CD4+ T cells from PBMCs. The subset was: CD45RA-negative fraction. CDR3 bases: TGTGCCACCAGCAGAGACGCAGCGGGGGGATTCCAAGCCAAAAACATTCAGTACTTC. Translating gives CATSRDAAGGFQAKNIQYF.